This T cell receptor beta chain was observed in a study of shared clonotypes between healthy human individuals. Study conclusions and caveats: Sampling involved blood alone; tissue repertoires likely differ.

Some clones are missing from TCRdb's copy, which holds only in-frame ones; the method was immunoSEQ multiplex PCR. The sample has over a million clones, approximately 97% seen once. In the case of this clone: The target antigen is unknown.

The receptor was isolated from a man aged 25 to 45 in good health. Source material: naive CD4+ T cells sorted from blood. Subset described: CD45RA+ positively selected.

This CDR3 is CSAREHNEQFF. In DNA, the CDR3 is TGCAGTGCTAGAGAACACAATGAGCAGTTCTTC. The genes are TRBV20-1 and TRBJ2-1; D gene ambiguous. The CDR3 is made up of 11 amino acids. From germline, CDR1 is DFQATT and CDR2 SNEGSKA (reference sequence). V was cut by 0 bases and J by 5 bases, with 2 bases left in between.